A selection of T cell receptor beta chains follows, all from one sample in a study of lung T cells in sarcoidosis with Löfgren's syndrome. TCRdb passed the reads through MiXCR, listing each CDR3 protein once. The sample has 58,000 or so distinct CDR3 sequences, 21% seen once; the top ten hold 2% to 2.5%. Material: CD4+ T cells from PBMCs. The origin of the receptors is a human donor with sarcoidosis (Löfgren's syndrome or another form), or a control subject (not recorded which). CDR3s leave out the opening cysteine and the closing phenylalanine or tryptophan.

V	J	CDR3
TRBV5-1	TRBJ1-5	ASSLQGVGQPQH
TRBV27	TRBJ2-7	ASSSGRDYEQY
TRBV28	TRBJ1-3	ASMTGKGTTIY
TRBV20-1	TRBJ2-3	SATYRGGTDTQY
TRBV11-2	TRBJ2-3	ASSFSGANTPQLTQY
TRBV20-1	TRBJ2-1	SARLSSYNEQF
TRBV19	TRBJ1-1	ASSIDRRGTPLNTEAL
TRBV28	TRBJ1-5	ALQPPGPNQPQH
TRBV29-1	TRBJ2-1	SVVSPRRGLDEQF
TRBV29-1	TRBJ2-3	SVEAGTDTQY
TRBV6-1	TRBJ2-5	ASSWTGPQETQY
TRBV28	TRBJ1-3	AAGGGGNTIY
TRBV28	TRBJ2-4	ASSQGGEAKNIQY
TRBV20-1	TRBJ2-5	SARDPASGSGETQY
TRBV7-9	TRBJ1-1	ASSGTNLNTEAF
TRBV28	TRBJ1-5	ASSLYSHSNQPQH
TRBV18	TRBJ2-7	ASSPPAGQVSYEQY
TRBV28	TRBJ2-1	ASSFNQGKF
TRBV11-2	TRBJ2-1	ASSPGGLGGSVYNEQF
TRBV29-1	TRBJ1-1	SVQTTGGTEAF
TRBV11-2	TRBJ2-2	AGSYRGRERTGELF
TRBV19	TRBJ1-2	ASSIPGQDLGYT
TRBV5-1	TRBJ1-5	ASSPTGNRNQPQH
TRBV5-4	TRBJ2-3	ASSSGLAGARGDTQY
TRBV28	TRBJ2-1	ASSWTQDGSYNEQF
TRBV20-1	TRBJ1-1	SARDPPHRVEAF
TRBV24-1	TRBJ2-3	ATSVSTDTQY
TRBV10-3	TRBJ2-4	AISATENIQY
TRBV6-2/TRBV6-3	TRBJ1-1	ASSPPGNTEAF
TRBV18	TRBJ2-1	ASSPGASNNEQF
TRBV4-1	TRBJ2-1	ASSRGPLSSYNEQF
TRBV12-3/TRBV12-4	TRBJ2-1	ASSPAGGKKQF
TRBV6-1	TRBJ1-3	ASSLTSGNTIY
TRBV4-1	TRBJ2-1	ASSQGPSSVQI
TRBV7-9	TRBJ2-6	ASSLGAQGGANVLT
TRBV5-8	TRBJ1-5	ASSFPTGAPQH
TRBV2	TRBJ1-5	ASSEEGTRNQPQH
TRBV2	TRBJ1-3	ASSRGGPGNTIY